This T cell receptor beta chain was recovered during a study of identical twins. The CDR3 consists of 15 residues. Trimming pared 1 base from V and 4 bases from J, leaving 10 bases between. TCRdb ran MiXCR on the 5' RACE reads and lists one entry per CDR3 protein. The sample shows about 690,000 distinct CDR3 sequences, 21% of them seen only once. Only a few counts were recorded for this clonotype. These sequences were also reported in another study, on T cells expressing NK-cell markers.

The chain combines TRBV12-3 or TRBV12-4 with TRBJ2-2; possibly TRBD2 for D (5 bases). The clonotype comes from a woman aged 18 to 35 in good health. The specimen was PBMCs. CDR3 loop: CASSLGGRSTGELFF. The CDR3 nucleotides read TGTGCCAGCAGTTTAGGAGGGCGGAGCACCGGGGAGCTGTTTTTT.